This is a list of T cell receptor beta chains from one sample in a study of beta chain features in type 1 diabetes. Clones were sequenced by immunoSEQ multiplex PCR, and TCRdb holds only the in-frame ones, with some missing. The repertoire holds 280,000 or so clones, over 12% seen once, with around 0.015% in the top ten. Source material: naive CD4+ T cells from blood. The origin of the receptors is a man younger than 35 with type 1 diabetes. The CDR3 runs from the conserved cysteine through the conserved F or W. The D gene is left open where the match is weak. Clone size is not always given. Where it is, it says once, few, many or a class for expanded clones.

V gene: TRBV30; J gene: TRBJ2-7; D gene: TRBD2; CDR3 length: 17; clone size: few; CDR3 protein: CAWSVWGGGGRRSEQYF; CDR3 DNA: TGTGCCTGGAGTGTATGGGGGGGTGGCGGGAGACGGAGCGAGCAGTACTTC
V gene: TRBV28; J gene: TRBJ2-1; D gene: NA; CDR3 length: 16; clone size: few; CDR3 protein: CASSLLPGLDNNEQFF; CDR3 DNA: TGTGCCAGCAGTTTGCTGCCGGGACTGGACAACAATGAGCAGTTCTTC
V gene: TRBV29-1; J gene: TRBJ1-1; D gene: NA; CDR3 length: 14; clone size: few; CDR3 protein: CSVASRLATAEAFF; CDR3 DNA: TGCAGCGTGGCTAGCCGGTTAGCAACGGCTGAAGCTTTCTTT
V gene: TRBV11-2; J gene: TRBJ2-1; D gene: TRBD1; CDR3 length: 15; clone size: few; CDR3 protein: CASSLFDRGLSEQFF; CDR3 DNA: TGTGCCAGCAGCTTGTTCGACAGGGGGCTAAGTGAGCAGTTCTTC
V gene: TRBV29-1; J gene: TRBJ2-3; D gene: TRBD1; CDR3 length: 13; clone size: NA; CDR3 protein: CSLKRGLTDTQYF; CDR3 DNA: TGCAGCTTAAAGAGGGGGCTCACAGATACGCAGTATTTT
V gene: TRBV4-1; J gene: TRBJ2-1; D gene: NA; CDR3 length: 13; clone size: NA; CDR3 protein: CASSQVVFDEQFF; CDR3 DNA: TGCGCCAGCAGCCAAGTAGTGTTCGATGAGCAGTTCTTC
V gene: TRBV29-1; J gene: TRBJ2-1; D gene: NA; CDR3 length: 14; clone size: few; CDR3 protein: CSVGYRVVDNEQFF; CDR3 DNA: TGCAGCGTCGGCTACAGGGTAGTTGACAATGAGCAGTTCTTC
V gene: TRBV25-1; J gene: TRBJ1-1; D gene: NA; CDR3 length: 13; clone size: NA; CDR3 protein: CASSLQGDTEAFF; CDR3 DNA: TGTGCCAGCAGCTTACAGGGAGACACTGAAGCTTTCTTT
V gene: TRBV6-6; J gene: TRBJ1-5; D gene: NA; CDR3 length: 13; clone size: NA; CDR3 protein: CASSAQGFQPQHF; CDR3 DNA: TGTGCCAGCAGTGCGCAGGGTTTCCAGCCCCAGCATTTT
V gene: TRBV5-4; J gene: TRBJ2-3; D gene: NA; CDR3 length: 14; clone size: few; CDR3 protein: CASSFPRIPDTQYF; CDR3 DNA: TGTGCCAGCAGCTTCCCTAGAATTCCAGATACGCAGTATTTT
V gene: TRBV2; J gene: TRBJ2-5; D gene: TRBD2; CDR3 length: 15; clone size: NA; CDR3 protein: CASSSTGTRGETQYF; CDR3 DNA: TGTGCCAGCAGTTCAACCGGGACTAGGGGAGAGACCCAGTACTTC
V gene: TRBV29-1; J gene: TRBJ2-3; D gene: TRBD2; CDR3 length: 14; clone size: many; CDR3 protein: CSAKLAVPMDTQYF; CDR3 DNA: TGCAGCGCCAAACTAGCGGTTCCCATGGATACGCAGTATTTT
V gene: TRBV28; J gene: TRBJ2-5; D gene: NA; CDR3 length: 15; clone size: NA; CDR3 protein: CASSSPSVMVETQYF; CDR3 DNA: TGTGCCAGCAGTTCACCCTCGGTAATGGTGGAGACCCAGTACTTC
V gene: TRBV27; J gene: TRBJ2-7; D gene: TRBD2; CDR3 length: 15; clone size: few; CDR3 protein: CASSRLAGEIYEQYF; CDR3 DNA: TGTGCCAGCTCAAGACTAGCGGGAGAAATTTACGAGCAGTACTTC
V gene: TRBV9; J gene: TRBJ2-7; D gene: TRBD1; CDR3 length: 15; clone size: NA; CDR3 protein: CASSVAGTGVYEQYF; CDR3 DNA: TGTGCCAGCAGCGTAGCCGGGACAGGGGTCTACGAGCAGTACTTC
V gene: TRBV9; J gene: TRBJ2-7; D gene: TRBD1; CDR3 length: 14; clone size: NA; CDR3 protein: CASSSTGGTYEQYF; CDR3 DNA: TGTGCCAGCAGTTCGACAGGGGGCACCTACGAGCAGTACTTC
V gene: TRBV29-1; J gene: TRBJ2-2; D gene: TRBD1; CDR3 length: 15; clone size: few; CDR3 protein: CSAQGQGGGTGELFF; CDR3 DNA: TGCAGCGCTCAGGGACAGGGAGGGGGCACCGGGGAGCTGTTTTTT
V gene: TRBV7-2; J gene: TRBJ2-1; D gene: NA; CDR3 length: 13; clone size: NA; CDR3 protein: CASSSGYYNEQFF; CDR3 DNA: TGTGCCAGCAGCTCGGGGTACTACAATGAGCAGTTCTTC
V gene: TRBV19; J gene: TRBJ1-5; D gene: TRBD1; CDR3 length: 15; clone size: NA; CDR3 protein: CASSMGQGARQPQHF; CDR3 DNA: TGTGCCAGTAGTATGGGACAGGGGGCACGTCAGCCCCAGCATTTT
V gene: TRBV4-2; J gene: TRBJ2-3; D gene: TRBD2; CDR3 length: 14; clone size: NA; CDR3 protein: CASSHETLAGEVNF; CDR3 DNA: TGTGCCAGCAGCCATGAAACACTAGCGGGAGAGGTGAATTTT
V gene: TRBV11-2; J gene: TRBJ2-7; D gene: TRBD1; CDR3 length: 14; clone size: few; CDR3 protein: CASSSTQGAYEQYF; CDR3 DNA: TGTGCCAGCAGCTCCACACAGGGGGCCTACGAGCAGTACTTC
V gene: TRBV29-1; J gene: TRBJ2-3; D gene: NA; CDR3 length: 15; clone size: few; CDR3 protein: CSVGLVAIYTDTQYF; CDR3 DNA: TGCAGCGTTGGTTTGGTCGCGATTTACACAGATACGCAGTATTTT
V gene: TRBV7-9; J gene: TRBJ2-7; D gene: TRBD1; CDR3 length: 16; clone size: few; CDR3 protein: CASSEPGTGARYEQYF; CDR3 DNA: TGTGCCAGCAGCGAACCCGGGACAGGGGCCCGTTACGAGCAGTACTTC
V gene: TRBV4-3; J gene: TRBJ1-1; D gene: NA; CDR3 length: 13; clone size: NA; CDR3 protein: CASSQDRSTEAFF; CDR3 DNA: TGCGCCAGCAGCCAAGATCGGTCGACTGAAGCTTTCTTT
V gene: TRBV12-2; J gene: TRBJ2-1; D gene: NA; CDR3 length: 15; clone size: few; CDR3 protein: CASRPQGDSENEQFF; CDR3 DNA: TGTGCAAGTCGCCCTCAGGGGGACAGCGAGAATGAGCAGTTCTTC
V gene: TRBV29-1; J gene: TRBJ2-6; D gene: NA; CDR3 length: 13; clone size: many; CDR3 protein: CSVGEQGANVLTF; CDR3 DNA: TGCAGCGTCGGGGAGCAGGGGGCCAACGTCCTGACTTTC
V gene: TRBV23-1; J gene: TRBJ2-7; D gene: NA; CDR3 length: 18; clone size: NA; CDR3 protein: CASSQQSLRGALSYEQYF; CDR3 DNA: TGCGCCAGCAGTCAACAATCACTCCGGGGGGCCTTATCCTACGAGCAGTACTTC
V gene: TRBV28; J gene: TRBJ2-3; D gene: NA; CDR3 length: 14; clone size: few; CDR3 protein: CASSLVRSTDTQYF; CDR3 DNA: TGTGCCAGCAGTTTAGTGCGCTCCACAGATACGCAGTATTTT
V gene: TRBV4-3; J gene: TRBJ1-1; D gene: NA; CDR3 length: 14; clone size: few; CDR3 protein: CASSQDSRNTEAFF; CDR3 DNA: TGCGCCAGCAGCCAAGATTCCCGGAACACTGAAGCTTTCTTT
V gene: TRBV6-1; J gene: TRBJ1-2; D gene: TRBD1; CDR3 length: 16; clone size: NA; CDR3 protein: CASSGPGTGSNYGYTF; CDR3 DNA: TGTGCCAGCAGTGGACCCGGGACAGGGTCTAACTATGGCTACACCTTC
V gene: TRBV11-2; J gene: TRBJ1-2; D gene: NA; CDR3 length: 13; clone size: NA; CDR3 protein: CASSLLAPNGYTF; CDR3 DNA: TGTGCCAGCAGCCTCCTCGCTCCTAATGGCTACACCTTC
V gene: TRBV11-3; J gene: TRBJ2-3; D gene: TRBD2; CDR3 length: 17; clone size: few; CDR3 protein: CASSEGLAGGSTDTQYF; CDR3 DNA: TGTGCCAGCAGCGAAGGACTAGCGGGGGGGAGCACAGATACGCAGTATTTT
V gene: TRBV7-9; J gene: TRBJ2-5; D gene: TRBD1; CDR3 length: 16; clone size: few; CDR3 protein: CASSAAPGQGRETQYF; CDR3 DNA: TGTGCCAGCAGCGCTGCTCCGGGACAGGGGCGGGAGACCCAGTACTTC
V gene: TRBV15; J gene: TRBJ2-1; D gene: TRBD2; CDR3 length: 14; clone size: few; CDR3 protein: CATMSASGDNEQFF; CDR3 DNA: TGTGCCACCATGAGTGCTAGCGGGGACAATGAGCAGTTCTTC
V gene: TRBV11-2; J gene: TRBJ2-3; D gene: TRBD2; CDR3 length: 17; clone size: NA; CDR3 protein: CASSLVSSGGARDTQYF; CDR3 DNA: TGTGCCAGCAGCTTAGTGTCTAGCGGGGGGGCCAGAGATACGCAGTATTTT
V gene: TRBV27; J gene: TRBJ1-5; D gene: NA; CDR3 length: 14; clone size: few; CDR3 protein: CASSFGGSNQPQHF; CDR3 DNA: TGTGCCAGCAGTTTCGGAGGTAGCAATCAGCCCCAGCATTTT
V gene: TRBV18; J gene: TRBJ2-1; D gene: TRBD1; CDR3 length: 17; clone size: NA; CDR3 protein: CASSPLDRRPSYNEQFF; CDR3 DNA: TGTGCCAGCTCACCACTGGACAGGCGGCCCTCCTACAATGAGCAGTTCTTC
V gene: TRBV20-1; J gene: TRBJ2-3; D gene: NA; CDR3 length: 11; clone size: NA; CDR3 protein: CSASERDTQYF; CDR3 DNA: TGCAGTGCCAGTGAGAGGGATACGCAGTATTTT
V gene: TRBV27; J gene: TRBJ2-7; D gene: NA; CDR3 length: 15; clone size: NA; CDR3 protein: CASSLYGGSSYEQYF; CDR3 DNA: TGTGCCAGCAGCTTATACGGCGGTAGCTCCTACGAGCAGTACTTC
V gene: TRBV7-2; J gene: TRBJ1-4; D gene: TRBD1; CDR3 length: 14; clone size: NA; CDR3 protein: CASSLRQGGEKLFF; CDR3 DNA: TGTGCCAGCAGCTTAAGACAGGGGGGTGAAAAACTGTTTTTT
V gene: TRBV30; J gene: TRBJ2-1; D gene: NA; CDR3 length: 13; clone size: NA; CDR3 protein: CAWSRLLTEQQFF; CDR3 DNA: TGTGCCTGGAGCAGACTCCTGACGGAGCAGCAGTTCTTC
V gene: TRBV4-1; J gene: TRBJ1-5; D gene: NA; CDR3 length: 14; clone size: NA; CDR3 protein: CASSQEQVDQPQHF; CDR3 DNA: TGCGCCAGCAGCCAGGAGCAAGTGGATCAGCCCCAGCATTTT
V gene: TRBV7-2; J gene: TRBJ2-1; D gene: NA; CDR3 length: 13; clone size: few; CDR3 protein: CASSSSSGNEQFF; CDR3 DNA: TGTGCCAGCAGCTCCTCGAGTGGCAATGAGCAGTTCTTC
V gene: TRBV30; J gene: TRBJ2-7; D gene: NA; CDR3 length: 15; clone size: NA; CDR3 protein: CAWSVTGLRSYEQYF; CDR3 DNA: TGTGCCTGGAGTGTAACAGGCCTCCGCTCATACGAGCAGTACTTC
V gene: TRBV25-1; J gene: TRBJ2-5; D gene: NA; CDR3 length: 13; clone size: few; CDR3 protein: CASSMGHGGTQYF; CDR3 DNA: TGTGCCAGCAGTATGGGCCACGGGGGGACCCAGTACTTC
V gene: TRBV15; J gene: TRBJ2-1; D gene: NA; CDR3 length: 16; clone size: NA; CDR3 protein: CATSTRLDGYGNEQFF; CDR3 DNA: TGTGCCACCAGCACCAGACTAGACGGGTATGGCAATGAGCAGTTCTTC
V gene: TRBV6-5; J gene: TRBJ2-5; D gene: NA; CDR3 length: 15; clone size: NA; CDR3 protein: CASSYGQGGVETQYF; CDR3 DNA: TGTGCCAGCAGTTACGGTCAGGGCGGGGTGGAGACCCAGTACTTC
V gene: TRBV7-2; J gene: TRBJ1-5; D gene: TRBD1; CDR3 length: 14; clone size: few; CDR3 protein: CASSYRGGNQPQHF; CDR3 DNA: TGTGCCAGCAGTTACAGGGGAGGCAATCAGCCCCAGCATTTT
V gene: TRBV5-4; J gene: TRBJ2-1; D gene: TRBD2; CDR3 length: 14; clone size: few; CDR3 protein: CASSYSGRAYEQFF; CDR3 DNA: TGTGCCAGCAGCTACAGCGGGAGGGCCTATGAGCAGTTCTTC
V gene: TRBV29-1; J gene: TRBJ2-7; D gene: NA; CDR3 length: 14; clone size: NA; CDR3 protein: CSVVGSPRGYEQYF; CDR3 DNA: TGCAGCGTTGTAGGGTCCCCAAGGGGCTACGAGCAGTACTTC
V gene: TRBV9; J gene: TRBJ2-5; D gene: TRBD2; CDR3 length: 15; clone size: NA; CDR3 protein: CASSVLAGPQETQYF; CDR3 DNA: TGTGCCAGCAGCGTCCTAGCGGGGCCCCAAGAGACCCAGTACTTC
V gene: TRBV5-1; J gene: TRBJ2-6; D gene: TRBD1; CDR3 length: 16; clone size: few; CDR3 protein: CASSGGQGSGANVLTF; CDR3 DNA: TGCGCCAGCAGCGGCGGACAGGGGAGTGGGGCCAACGTCCTGACTTTC
V gene: TRBV5-6; J gene: TRBJ1-2; D gene: NA; CDR3 length: 13; clone size: NA; CDR3 protein: CASSPNRRYGYTF; CDR3 DNA: TGTGCCAGCAGCCCAAACAGGAGATATGGCTACACCTTC
V gene: TRBV27; J gene: TRBJ1-1; D gene: NA; CDR3 length: 15; clone size: NA; CDR3 protein: CASSFRPVQGWGAFF; CDR3 DNA: TGTGCCAGCAGTTTCCGCCCAGTGCAGGGCTGGGGAGCTTTCTTT
V gene: TRBV7-9; J gene: TRBJ1-5; D gene: NA; CDR3 length: 13; clone size: NA; CDR3 protein: CASSLKGGEPQHF; CDR3 DNA: TGTGCCAGCAGCTTAAAGGGGGGGGAGCCCCAGCATTTT
V gene: TRBV15; J gene: TRBJ2-7; D gene: NA; CDR3 length: 16; clone size: few; CDR3 protein: CATSREVDSSSYEQYF; CDR3 DNA: TGTGCCACCAGCAGAGAGGTGGACTCGAGCTCCTACGAGCAGTACTTC
V gene: TRBV7-2; J gene: TRBJ2-7; D gene: NA; CDR3 length: 14; clone size: few; CDR3 protein: CASSLPRGIGEQYF; CDR3 DNA: TGTGCCAGCAGCTTACCCCGAGGAATTGGGGAGCAGTACTTC
V gene: TRBV9; J gene: TRBJ1-5; D gene: NA; CDR3 length: 15; clone size: NA; CDR3 protein: CASSVGLDSNQPQHF; CDR3 DNA: TGTGCCAGCAGCGTAGGGTTAGATAGCAATCAGCCCCAGCATTTT
V gene: TRBV19; J gene: TRBJ1-1; D gene: TRBD1; CDR3 length: 14; clone size: NA; CDR3 protein: CASHPRQGNTEAFF; CDR3 DNA: TGTGCCAGTCACCCGCGACAGGGGAACACTGAAGCTTTCTTT